This record looks at one TCR beta chain sequence and its context. This sample includes further DNA sequences coding for the same CDR3. The primer mix had 60 V beta and 13 J beta primers. Measured with immunoSEQ multiplex PCR; TCRdb has only the in-frame clones, and not every one. The table lists approximately 62,000 clones, about 89% of them singletons. The sample is drawn from a study of glioma-infiltrating T cells after dendritic cell vaccination. Study background: Three intradermal dendritic cell vaccine injections were given every two weeks.

The CDR3 covers 16 residues. V was cut by 3 bases and J by 1 base, with 15 bases left in between. Per the germline V gene, CDR1 is LGHNA and CDR2 is YSLEER. The sample's time point: after dendritic cell vaccination, including at tumor progression/relapse. This clonotype was obtained from a human donor with glioblastoma. The chain joins TRBV4-3 to TRBJ1-2; D possibly corresponds to TRBD1 (6 bases). Source: blood, taken after dendritic cell vaccination. In nucleotides, the CDR3 is TGCGCCAGCAGCCAGCACACAGGACAGTTTAACTATGGCTACACCTTC. Protein sequence: CASSQHTGQFNYGYTF.